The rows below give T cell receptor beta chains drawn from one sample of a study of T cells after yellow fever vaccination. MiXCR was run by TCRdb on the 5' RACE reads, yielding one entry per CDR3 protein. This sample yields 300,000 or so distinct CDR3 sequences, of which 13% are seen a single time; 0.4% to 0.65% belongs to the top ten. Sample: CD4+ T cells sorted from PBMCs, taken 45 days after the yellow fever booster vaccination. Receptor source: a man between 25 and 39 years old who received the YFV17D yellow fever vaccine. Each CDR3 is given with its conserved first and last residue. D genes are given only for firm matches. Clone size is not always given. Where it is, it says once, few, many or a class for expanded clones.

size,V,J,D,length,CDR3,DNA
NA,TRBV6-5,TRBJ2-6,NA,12,CATLSGANVLTF,TGTGCCACCCTGTCTGGGGCCAACGTCCTGACTTTC
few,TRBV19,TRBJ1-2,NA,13,CASLGTHRTGYTF,TGTGCCAGCCTTGGGACACACCGAACCGGCTACACCTTC
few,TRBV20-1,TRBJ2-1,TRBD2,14,CSARLAVKGNEQFF,TGCAGTGCTAGACTAGCGGTAAAGGGGAATGAGCAGTTCTTC
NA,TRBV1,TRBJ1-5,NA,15,CTSSLDGSSNQPQNF,TGCACCAGCAGCCTTGACGGGTCTAGCAATCAGCCCCAGAATTTT
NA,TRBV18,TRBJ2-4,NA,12,CASSTRESHQYF,TGTGCCAGCTCCACCCGGGAAAGCCATCAGTACTTC
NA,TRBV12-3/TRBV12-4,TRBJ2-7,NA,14,CASSFGRDRYEQYF,TGTGCCAGCAGTTTTGGGCGGGATCGCTACGAGCAGTACTTC
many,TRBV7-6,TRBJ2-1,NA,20,CASSFRPGNIGGSSYNEQFF,TGTGCCAGCAGCTTTCGGCCCGGGAACATTGGCGGCAGCTCCTACAATGAGCAGTTCTTC
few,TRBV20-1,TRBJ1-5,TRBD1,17,CSAIKTGARGGNQPQHF,TGCAGTGCAATCAAGACAGGGGCCAGGGGGGGCAATCAGCCCCAGCATTTT
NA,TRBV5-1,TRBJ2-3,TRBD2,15,CASSLVIAGADTQYF,TGCGCCAGCAGCCTAGTCATAGCGGGAGCAGATACGCAGTATTTT
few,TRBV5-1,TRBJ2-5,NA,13,CASSPRQAETQYF,TGCGCCAGCAGCCCAAGACAGGCAGAGACCCAGTACTTC
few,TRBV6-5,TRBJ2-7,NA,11,CASWTFYEQYF,TGTGCCAGCTGGACCTTCTACGAGCAGTACTTC
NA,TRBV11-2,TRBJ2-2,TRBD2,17,CASSLDSGLLIVGELFF,TGTGCCAGCAGCCTAGACTCGGGACTATTAATTGTAGGGGAGCTGTTTTTT
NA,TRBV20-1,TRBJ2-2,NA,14,CSASYGANTGELFF,TGCAGTGCTAGCTACGGGGCCAACACCGGGGAGCTGTTTTTT
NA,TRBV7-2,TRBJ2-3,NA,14,CASTPRRDTDTQYF,TGTGCCAGCACCCCCCGCCGGGACACAGATACGCAGTATTTT
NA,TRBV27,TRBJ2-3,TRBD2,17,CASTLSPSGKGLDTQYF,TGTGCCAGCACCCTCAGTCCTAGCGGGAAGGGTTTGGATACGCAGTATTTT
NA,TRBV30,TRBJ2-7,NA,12,CALTLGSYEQYF,TGTGCACTGACCTTAGGCTCCTACGAGCAGTACTTC
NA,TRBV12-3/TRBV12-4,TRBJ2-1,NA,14,CASSPIGSYDEQFF,TGTGCCAGCAGCCCCATCGGGTCTTACGATGAGCAGTTCTTC
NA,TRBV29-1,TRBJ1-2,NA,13,CSHSRDNNYGYTF,TGCAGCCACTCCCGGGACAACAACTATGGCTACACCTTC
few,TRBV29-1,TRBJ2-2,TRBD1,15,CSVGAGTANTGELFF,TGCAGCGTGGGAGCCGGGACAGCGAACACCGGGGAGCTGTTTTTT
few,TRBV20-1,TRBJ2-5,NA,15,CSARKDRDNQETQYF,TGCAGTGCTAGAAAGGACCGGGACAACCAAGAGACCCAGTACTTC
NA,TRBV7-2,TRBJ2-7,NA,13,CASSLWKSYEQYF,TGTGCCAGCAGCTTATGGAAGTCGTACGAGCAGTACTTC
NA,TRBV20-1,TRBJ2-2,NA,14,CSARRTELTGELFF,TGCAGTGCTCGACGGACTGAGTTGACCGGGGAGCTGTTTTTT
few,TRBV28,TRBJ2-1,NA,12,CASSLLNNEQFF,TGTGCCAGCAGTTTACTGAACAATGAGCAGTTCTTC
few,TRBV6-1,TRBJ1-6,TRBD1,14,CASSLGQRNSPLHF,TGTGCCAGCAGTCTGGGACAGAGAAATTCACCCCTCCACTTT
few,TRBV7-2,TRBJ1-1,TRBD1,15,CASSFKQGGKTEAFF,TGTGCCAGCAGCTTCAAACAGGGGGGGAAGACTGAAGCTTTCTTT
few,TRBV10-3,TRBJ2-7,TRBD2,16,CAPRLGLAMSRPQQYF,TGTGCCCCCCGGCTGGGACTAGCGATGTCACGGCCCCAGCAGTACTTC
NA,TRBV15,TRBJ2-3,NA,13,CATSRDVSDTQYF,TGTGCCACCAGCAGAGATGTATCAGATACGCAGTATTTT
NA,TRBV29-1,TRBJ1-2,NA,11,CSVTGGGGYTF,TGCAGCGTCACGGGAGGAGGCGGCTACACCTTC
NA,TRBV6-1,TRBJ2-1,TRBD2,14,CASSEPGLGGEQFF,TGTGCCAGCAGTGAACCGGGACTAGGAGGAGAGCAGTTCTTC